This entry features one T cell receptor (beta chain) sequence. Antigen unknown. Tumor libraries mostly used 4.5 to 5.5 ug genomic DNA, two replicates each. Clones were read by immunoSEQ multiplex PCR, and TCRdb kept only the in-frame ones, dropping some. The sample includes a few thousand clones, 50% to 60% of them seen just once. CDR1 SGHNT and CDR2 YENEEA come from the germline V gene. Losses at the gene ends were 5 bases for V and 2 bases for J; bases not matched to a gene: 5. CDR3 length equals 15 residues. This sample is part of a study of neoadjuvant anti-PD-1 for oral cavity cancer. Findings and caveats of the study: Higher pretreatment blood Treg/Th17 ratios correlated with higher pretreatment blood and lower post-treatment tumor TCRbeta clonality. TCR analyses covered only a few patients per response group.

Noted time point: after neoadjuvant nivolumab, at surgical resection. The sequence was collected from a person aged 35-80 years with oral cavity squamous cell carcinoma. This chain links TRBV11-3 with TRBJ2-3, with 9 bases matching TRBD1. Sequencing was performed on tumor tissue, taken after nivolumab (anti-PD-1) treatment. Here the CDR3 DNA reads TGTGCCAGCAGCCCGGGACAGGGATTCACAGATACGCAGTATTTT. Amino acids: CASSPGQGFTDTQYF.